A single sample gave rise to the 9 T cell receptor beta chains below, sequenced in a study of blood T cell repertoires in COVID-19. Generated by immunoSEQ multiplex PCR, the TCRdb table keeps only in-frame clones and is missing some. The data hold about 480,000 clones, with approximately 92% observed a single time. Sequencing was carried out using peripheral blood. The receptors were sampled from a man younger than 30 with COVID-19, enrolled during active disease.

The chain joins TRBV3-1 (or the pseudogene TRBV3-2) to TRBJ1-5; tentatively, D is TRBD1 (6 bases). The germline V gene encodes CDR1 LGHDT and CDR2 YNNKEL (reference sequence). CDR3 length: 19 amino acids. Trimming cost V 0 bases and J 4 bases, with 22 bases left between them. CDR3 nucleotides: TGTGCCAGCAGCCAAGATTGGGTCCCAGGACAGTTTGAAAATCAGCCCCAGCATTTT. Translating gives CASSQDWVPGQFENQPQHF.

The chain recombines TRBV19 with TRBJ2-2; maybe TRBD1 (5 bases). Trimming removed 5 bases from V and 2 bases from J, with 9 bases in between. Germline V CDR1 and CDR2: LNHDA, SQIVND (reference sequence). The CDR3 sequence is 14 residues long. The chain's CDR3 is CASSVGHNTGELFF. DNA of the CDR3: TGTGCCAGTAGTGTAGGACACAACACCGGGGAGCTGTTTTTT.

This chain uses TRBV21-1 with TRBJ2-5; the listed D gene, TRBD2, was not tested against the DNA. TRBV21-1 is deemed a pseudogene. This CDR3 comprises 15 residues. As DNA, the CDR3 is TGTGCCAGCAGCAAAATAAGCGGGAGGGAAGAGACCCAGTACTTC. As protein: CASSKISGREETQYF.

This clone was detected only a few times. The chain carries TRBV7-9 and TRBJ2-2, with 7 positions matching TRBD2. This CDR3 region has 16 residues. Germline V CDR1 and CDR2: SEHNR, FQNEAQ (reference sequence). V trimming: 1 base; J trimming: 6 bases; junction bases outside the gene matches: 8. The CDR3 loop is CASSLGAAGYAGELFF. The CDR3 DNA sequence: TGTGCCAGCAGCTTAGGGGCAGCGGGGTACGCCGGGGAGCTGTTTTTT.

V is TRBV11-2 and J is TRBJ2-5; a possible D gene is TRBD2 (5 bases). The germline CDR1 and CDR2 sequences are SGHAT and FQNNGV. The CDR3 runs 16 residues. V was shortened by 5 bases and J by 2 bases, with 18 bases between the two germline ends. CDR3 in DNA: TGTGCCAGCAGCCCCCCCGGCGGGCCGTTACAAGAGACCCAGTACTTC. This sequence encodes CASSPPGGPLQETQYF.

The V call is TRBV18, the J call TRBJ2-4; TRBD2 matches at 8 bases. V was clipped by 6 bases and J by 0 bases; unmatched bases: 10. The germline gives CDR1 KGHSH, CDR2 LQKENI. The CDR3 runs to 17 residues. The CDR3 coding sequence is TGTGCCAGCTCCCGCGGGGGGCAGGCACTAGCCAAAAACATTCAGTACTTC. This gives the protein CASSRGGQALAKNIQYF.

CDR3 amino acids: CASSLTYRGNTGELFF. CDR3 DNA sequence: TGTGCCAGCAGCTTGACCTACAGGGGAAACACCGGGGAGCTGTTTTTT. The rearrangement links TRBV7-3 to TRBJ2-2; 7 bases map to TRBD1. The CDR3 sequence is 16 residues long. CDR1 is SGHTA and CDR2 is FQGTGA in the germline V gene. J lost 2 bases, V lost 3 bases, and 6 bases had no gene match.

V and J are TRBV16 and TRBJ1-2; the D is unclear. Germline loops: CDR1 KGHSY, CDR2 FQNENV. The ends were cut back, 6 bases at V and 5 bases at J, with 10 bases in the middle. This CDR3 is built from 12 residues. The CDR3 region is CASSLTRYGYTF. The CDR3 bases are TGTGCCAGCAGTCTTACACGATATGGCTACACCTTC. The full variable domain, completed using reference TRBV16 and TRBJ1-2, is GEEVAQTPKHLVRGEGQKAKLYCAPIKGHSYVFWYQQVLKNEFKFLISFQNENVFDETGMPKERFSAKCLPNSPCSLEIQATKLEDSAVYFCASSLTRYGYTFGSGTRLTVV.

This chain links TRBV5-6 with TRBJ2-7; tentatively, D is TRBD1 (6 bases). Germline-derived CDR1 and CDR2 are SGHDT and YYEEEE. The CDR3 length is 15 residues. Trimming shortened V by 3 bases and J by 3 bases, and 16 bases separated the two germline ends. For the CDR3, the DNA is TGTGCCAGCAGCTCAGGTGTCCGGGACAACTACGAGCAGTACTTC. It is translated as CASSSGVRDNYEQYF. Full variable domain (remainder filled in from reference TRBV5-6 and TRBJ2-7): DAGVTQSPTHLIKTRGQQVTLRCSPKSGHDTVSWYQQALGQGPQFIFQYYEEEERQRGNFPDRFSGHQFPNYSSELNVNALLLGDSALYLCASSSGVRDNYEQYFGPGTRLTVT.